The next 25 T cell receptor beta chains were all read from a single sample in a study of shared clonotypes between healthy human individuals. Using immunoSEQ multiplex PCR, the repertoire was profiled, and TCRdb retains in-frame clones only, with some absent. The table has about 580,000 clones, 95% to 98% seen once; the top ten hold 0.3% to 0.35%. Selected positively for CCR7 and CD45RO-negative, naive CD8 cells excluded terminally differentiated effector memory CD45RA+ cells. The sequenced material came from naive CD8+ T cells sorted from blood. The receptors shown here come from a man in his thirties or forties in good health.

V and J are TRBV7-9 and TRBJ2-1; D is unclear. V was cut by 6 bases and J by 9 bases, with 15 bases left in between. CDR3 length equals 13 residues. Germline loops: CDR1 SEHNR, CDR2 FQNEAQ (reference sequence). CDR3 DNA sequence: TGTGCCAGCAGGGGCCTCATCCCCTTTGAGCAGTTCTTC. Its translation: CASRGLIPFEQFF.

This clone was observed a single time. The J gene is TRBJ2-5, the V gene TRBV7-9; no reliable D call. The CDR3 totals 12 residues. V was trimmed by 5 bases and J by 1 base, leaving 5 bases between them. Germline lookup yields CDR1 SEHNR and CDR2 FQNEAQ (reference sequence). CDR3 sequence: CASSRGQETQYF. In DNA, the CDR3 is TGTGCCAGCAGCCGCGGCCAAGAGACCCAGTACTTC.

The chain uses TRBV9 and TRBJ2-3; 7 bases are shared with TRBD2. From germline, CDR1 is SGDLS and CDR2 YYNGEE. With 0 bases clipped from V and 5 bases from J, the junction kept 9 bases outside the gene matches. The CDR3 totals 16 residues. The DNA for the CDR3 is TGTGCCAGCAGCGTAGACGCGGGAGAATCTGGAGATACGCAGTATTTT. Protein: CASSVDAGESGDTQYF.

The chain links TRBV9 to TRBJ2-7, with 8 bases matching TRBD1. The V gene end was trimmed by 0 bases and the J gene end by 3 bases; junction bases not matched to a gene: 2. Germline CDR1 is SGDLS and CDR2 is YYNGEE. This CDR3 has 14 amino acids. This CDR3 reads CASSVGTGNYEQYF. CDR3 sequence (DNA): TGTGCCAGCAGCGTAGGGACAGGGAACTACGAGCAGTACTTC.

This clone was detected only once. V is TRBV9 and J is TRBJ2-7; D not resolved. Germline V gives CDR1 SGDLS, CDR2 YYNGEE. This CDR3 comprises 15 residues. Trimming stripped 0 bases from V and 2 bases from J, with 12 bases between. This CDR3 is CASSVGPGGTYEQYF. The CDR3 region has the DNA TGTGCCAGCAGCGTAGGTCCGGGTGGAACCTACGAGCAGTACTTC.

The V and J genes are TRBV7-9 and TRBJ2-1, with 10 bases lining up with TRBD1. V dropped 4 bases and J dropped 8; count of bases not matched to a gene: 11. This CDR3 spans 16 amino acids. Germline CDR1 reads SEHNR; CDR2 reads FQNEAQ (reference sequence). The CDR3 DNA reads TGTGCCAGCAGCTCAAGGGACAGGGGAATAAGTGATGAGCAGTTCTTC. This codes for CASSSRDRGISDEQFF.

The chain joins TRBV7-7 to TRBJ2-1; a weak D match, TRBD2 (7 bases). The V end lost 5 bases, the J end lost 0 bases, and 11 bases lay between the germline ends. CDR1 is SSHAT, CDR2 FNYEAQ, per germline (reference sequence). The CDR3 loop spans 15 amino acids. The DNA of the CDR3 is TGTGCCAGCAGCCCCCGGGGGGCCTCCTACAATGAGCAGTTCTTC. Translating gives CASSPRGASYNEQFF.

The chain joins TRBV10-3 to TRBJ1-5, with 8 positions matching TRBD1. V lost 11 bases to trimming and J lost 6 bases; unmatched junction nucleotides: 6. This CDR3 contains 12 residues. CDR1 and CDR2 from the germline V gene are ENHRY and SYGVKD. CDR3 DNA sequence: TGTGCCGCCACAGGGGGAGGTCAGCCCCAGCATTTT. This translates into CAATGGGQPQHF.

The chain is built from TRBV6-6 and TRBJ2-3, with TRBD2 matching 7 bases. The germline V gene has CDR1 MNHNY and CDR2 SVGAGI (reference sequence). The CDR3 is 16 residues long. The V and J ends lost 1 base and 1 base, in that order; junction bases with no gene match: 5. The CDR3: CASSYWASGGTDTQYF. CDR3 in DNA: TGTGCCAGCAGTTACTGGGCTAGCGGAGGCACAGATACGCAGTATTTT.

This clone was seen just once. The chain has TRBV27 and TRBJ1-4, with 9 bases matching TRBD1. The CDR3 has 14 amino acids. J lost 7 bases, V lost 4 bases, and 4 bases had no gene match. CDR1 is MNHEY and CDR2 is SMNVEV in the germline V gene (reference sequence). The CDR3 sequence is CASSSRQGGEKLFF. CDR3 nucleotide sequence: TGTGCCAGCAGTTCTAGACAGGGGGGTGAAAAACTGTTTTTT.

V and J are TRBV7-8 and TRBJ2-3; 9 bases are a match to TRBD2. Germline CDR1 SGHVS, CDR2 FQNEAQ. The CDR3 is 15 residues long. The V and J ends lost 5 bases and 0 bases, in that order; junction bases with no gene match: 3. As DNA, the CDR3 is TGTGCCAGCAGCGCAAGCGGGGGGAGCACAGATACGCAGTATTTT. Amino acids: CASSASGGSTDTQYF.

V gene TRBV9 combines with J gene TRBJ1-1, with D unclear. There are 13 residues in the CDR3. The V and J ends lost 3 bases and 5 bases respectively, with 11 bases between them. Germline V gives CDR1 SGDLS, CDR2 YYNGEE. CDR3 sequence (DNA): TGTGCCAGCAGCGGGGTCATGGGGACTGAAGCTTTCTTT. It specifies CASSGVMGTEAFF.

The V call is TRBV5-1, the J call TRBJ2-6; D unresolved. CDR1 SGHRS and CDR2 YFSETQ come from the germline V gene. CDR3 length: 13 amino acids. V was clipped by 7 bases and J by 4 bases, with 9 bases between them. CDR3 nucleotide sequence: TGCGCCAGCGTCGTGTCGGGGGCCAACGTCCTGACTTTC. Residues: CASVVSGANVLTF.

The chain is built from TRBV5-4 and TRBJ2-1; 7 bases align to TRBD2. The J segment lost 1 base and the V segment lost 4 bases, leaving 2 bases of the junction unmatched. Germline V gene sequence: CDR1 SGHNT, CDR2 YYREEE (reference sequence). This CDR3 has 14 amino acids. In DNA form, the CDR3 reads TGTGCCAGCAGCCCGGGGGGATCCTACAATGAGCAGTTCTTC. This encodes CASSPGGSYNEQFF. The full variable domain, in which reference TRBV5-4 and TRBJ2-1 provide the parts outside the CDR3, is ETGVTQSPTHLIKTRGQQVTLRCSSQSGHNTVSWYQQALGQGPQFIFQYYREEENGRGNFPPRFSGLQFPNYSSELNVNALELDDSALYLCASSPGGSYNEQFFGPGTRLTVL.

The gene calls are TRBV5-1 and TRBJ1-2; maybe TRBD1 (6 bases). CDR1 is SGHRS and CDR2 is YFSETQ in the germline V gene. V dropped 3 bases and J dropped 8 bases, with 20 bases sitting between them. CDR3 length: 15 amino acids. CDR3 in DNA: TGCGCCAGCAGCTCTTTGGGGGGACAAGGCGTCGGCTACACCTTC. Protein sequence: CASSSLGGQGVGYTF. Based on the CDR3 plus reference TRBV5-1 and TRBJ1-2, the full variable domain is KAGVTQTPRYLIKTRGQQVTLSCSPISGHRSVSWYQQTPGQGLQFLFEYFSETQRNKGNFPGRFSGRQFSNSRSEMNVSTLELGDSALYLCASSSLGGQGVGYTFGSGTRLTVV.

V usage is TRBV7-8 and J usage is TRBJ2-2; 8 bases agree with TRBD1. V lost 5 bases, J lost 5 bases, and 7 bases stayed unmatched. The CDR3 spans 15 residues. CDR1 is SGHVS, CDR2 FQNEAQ, per germline. Here the CDR3 reads CASSGGDRLTGELFF. CDR3 coding DNA: TGTGCCAGCAGCGGCGGGGACAGGTTGACCGGGGAGCTGTTTTTT. The full variable domain, in which reference TRBV7-8 and TRBJ2-2 provide the parts outside the CDR3, is GAGVSQSPRYKVAKRGQDVALRCDPISGHVSLFWYQQALGQGPEFLTYFQNEAQLDKSGLPSDRFFAERPEGSVSTLKIQRTQQEDSAVYLCASSGGDRLTGELFFGEGSRLTVL.

This chain joins TRBV15 and TRBJ2-1; 8 bases match TRBD2. CDR1 LNHNV and CDR2 YYDKDF come from the germline V gene (reference sequence). This CDR3 contains 16 residues. Losses at the gene ends were 0 bases for V and 2 bases for J; bases not matched to a gene: 3. In DNA form, the CDR3 reads TGTGCCACCAGCAGAGATCCAGCGGGAGCCTACAATGAGCAGTTCTTC. It is translated as CATSRDPAGAYNEQFF. The entire variable domain, with the rest obtained from reference TRBV15 and TRBJ2-1, is as follows: DAMVIQNPRYQVTQFGKPVTLSCSQTLNHNVMYWYQQKSSQAPKLLFHYYDKDFNNEADTPDNFQSRRPNTSFCFLDIRSPGLGDTAMYLCATSRDPAGAYNEQFFGPGTRLTVL.

The table lists this clone with a count of one. The chain uses TRBV6-5 and TRBJ2-7, with 9 bases matching TRBD1. Trimming cost V 6 bases and J 5 bases; bases outside gene matches: 5. The CDR3 length is 13 residues. Looked up from germline, CDR1 is MNHEY and CDR2 is SVGAGI. The DNA of the CDR3 is TGTGCCAGCAGCTACGGGACAGGGAACGAGCAGTACTTC. It codes for CASSYGTGNEQYF.

V usage is TRBV21-1 and J usage is TRBJ2-7. TRBV21-1 counts as a pseudogene. There are 14 residues in the CDR3. CDR3 residues: CASRGINGAYEQYF. In DNA, the CDR3 is TGTGCCAGCAGGGGGATCAACGGAGCCTACGAGCAGTACTTC.

This CDR3 is CASSLAAESSYNEQFF. The CDR3 DNA reads TGCGCCAGCAGCTTGGCCGCGGAAAGCTCCTACAATGAGCAGTTCTTC. V and J are TRBV5-1 and TRBJ2-1; D uncertain. Germline V gene sequence: CDR1 SGHRS, CDR2 YFSETQ. Trimming took off 0 bases at V and 0 bases at J, with 10 bases between the two ends. There are 16 residues in the CDR3. Based on the CDR3 plus reference TRBV5-1 and TRBJ2-1, the full variable domain is KAGVTQTPRYLIKTRGQQVTLSCSPISGHRSVSWYQQTPGQGLQFLFEYFSETQRNKGNFPGRFSGRQFSNSRSEMNVSTLELGDSALYLCASSLAAESSYNEQFFGPGTRLTVL.

V is TRBV7-9 and J is TRBJ1-5, with D uncertain. CDR3 size: 13 residues. V lost 5 bases, J lost 3 bases, and 8 bases lay in between. The V gene's germline CDR1 is SEHNR and CDR2 FQNEAQ (reference sequence). In nucleotides, the CDR3 is TGTGCCAGCAGCCCCAGTACCAATCAGCCCCAGCATTTT. This encodes CASSPSTNQPQHF.

The chain is built from TRBV4-1 and TRBJ2-1, with D tentatively TRBD2 (5 bases). CDR1 MGHRA and CDR2 YSYEKL come from the germline V gene. The CDR3 consists of 15 residues. The V end lost 3 bases, the J end lost 3 bases, and 12 bases lay between the germline ends. The CDR3 spells CASSQDPGNYNEQFF. In DNA form, the CDR3 reads TGCGCCAGCAGCCAGGACCCCGGGAACTACAATGAGCAGTTCTTC.

The V call is TRBV7-9, the J call TRBJ2-1; D is possibly TRBD2 (5 bases). Trimming left V 7 bases short and J 6 bases short, with 13 bases between. CDR3 size: 13 residues. Germline loops: CDR1 SEHNR, CDR2 FQNEAQ (reference sequence). The CDR3 nucleotides are TGTGCCAGCATCAGGACTCTCTCCAATGAGCAGTTCTTC. It translates to CASIRTLSNEQFF.

This clone was counted once. The gene calls are TRBV7-8 and TRBJ2-3; a weak D match, TRBD2 (6 bases). This CDR3 has 14 amino acids. The V and J ends lost 5 bases and 3 bases respectively, with 12 bases between them. Germline CDR1 and CDR2: SGHVS and FQNEAQ. CDR3 sequence reads: CASSPQRVTDTQYF. DNA for the CDR3: TGTGCCAGCAGCCCTCAGCGGGTGACAGATACGCAGTATTTT.

The rearrangement joins TRBV27 to TRBJ2-2; D not certain. CDR1 and CDR2 (germline): MNHEY, SMNVEV (reference sequence). The V and J ends lost 4 bases and 1 base respectively, with 4 bases between them. The CDR3 contains 13 residues. This chain's CDR3 is CASSSMNTGELFF. DNA of the CDR3: TGTGCCAGCAGTTCAATGAACACCGGGGAGCTGTTTTTT.